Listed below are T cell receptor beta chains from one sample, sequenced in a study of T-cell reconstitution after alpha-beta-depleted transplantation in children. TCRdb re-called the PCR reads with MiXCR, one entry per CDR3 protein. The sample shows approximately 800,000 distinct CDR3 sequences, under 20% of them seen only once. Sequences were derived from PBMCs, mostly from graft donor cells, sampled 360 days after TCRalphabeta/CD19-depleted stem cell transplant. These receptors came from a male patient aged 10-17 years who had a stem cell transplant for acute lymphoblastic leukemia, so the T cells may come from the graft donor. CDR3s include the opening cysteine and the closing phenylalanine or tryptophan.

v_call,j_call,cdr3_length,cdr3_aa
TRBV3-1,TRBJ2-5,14,CASSLASGVETQYF
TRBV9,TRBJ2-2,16,CASSVPAGGSAGELFF
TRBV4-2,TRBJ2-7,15,CASSHWGGGSYEQYF
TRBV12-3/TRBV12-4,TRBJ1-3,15,CASNYGQGPGNTIYF
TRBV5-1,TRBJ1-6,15,CASSLAGVDNSPLHF
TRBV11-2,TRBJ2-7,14,CASSPTWDRSEQYF
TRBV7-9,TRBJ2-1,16,CASSFPELAVDYEQFF
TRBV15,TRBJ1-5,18,CATSRDGPLILRDQPQHF
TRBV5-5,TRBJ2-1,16,CASSLLSTGSYNEQFF
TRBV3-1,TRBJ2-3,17,CASSPHGVRRDRYTQYF
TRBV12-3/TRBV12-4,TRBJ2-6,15,CASTVGVSGANVLTF
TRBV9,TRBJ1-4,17,CASSGQAGDVRNEKLFF
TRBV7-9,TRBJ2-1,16,CASNKGTGLEVDEQFF
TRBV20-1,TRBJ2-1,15,CSASSQTSGYNEQFF
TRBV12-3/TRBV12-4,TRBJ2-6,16,CASRDRGSSGANVLTF
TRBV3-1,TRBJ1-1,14,CASSQGRLMFEAFF
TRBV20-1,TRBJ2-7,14,CSANSPSSSAEQYF
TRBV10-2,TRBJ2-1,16,CASSEWGGGVYNEQFF
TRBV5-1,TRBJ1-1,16,CASSLAVQQLNTEAFF
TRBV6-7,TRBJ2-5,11,CASSYVETQYF
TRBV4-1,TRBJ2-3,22,CASSRAQLRASGRKELADTQYF
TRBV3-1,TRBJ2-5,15,CASSQDFSTQETQYF
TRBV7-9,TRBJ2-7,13,CASSLAEGVMEYF
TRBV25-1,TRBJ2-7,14,CASSELADYYEQYF
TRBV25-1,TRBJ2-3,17,CASSEYRTGGSTDTQYF
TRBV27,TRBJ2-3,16,CASSLGGAGLTDTQYF
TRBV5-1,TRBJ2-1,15,CASSLMDSTYNEQFF
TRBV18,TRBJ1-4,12,CASSPRREKLFF
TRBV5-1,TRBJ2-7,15,CASSLLAGESYEQYF
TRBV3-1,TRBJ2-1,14,CASSHENRGGEQFF
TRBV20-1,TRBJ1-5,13,CSAYGQFNQPQHF
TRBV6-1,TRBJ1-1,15,CASSPQGQGYTEAFF
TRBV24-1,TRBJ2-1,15,CATSSSPGRRNEQFF
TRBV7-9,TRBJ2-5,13,CASSFPAQETQYF
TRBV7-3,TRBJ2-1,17,CASSYHGGTGGNNEQFF
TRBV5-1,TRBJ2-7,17,CASSLAGVAGEEYEQYF
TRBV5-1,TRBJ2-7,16,CASSSRTSGRTYEQYF
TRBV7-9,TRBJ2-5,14,CASSLDWALETQYF
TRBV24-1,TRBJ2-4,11,CATKAKNIQYF
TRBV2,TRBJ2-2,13,CASSVHGPGELFF
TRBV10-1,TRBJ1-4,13,CASSEQLTEKLFF
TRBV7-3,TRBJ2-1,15,CASSPVGTGGNEQFF
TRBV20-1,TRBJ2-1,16,CSARKLAGGPYNEQFF
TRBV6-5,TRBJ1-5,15,CASSYDRGSNQPQHF
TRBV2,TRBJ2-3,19,CASSLTGTSGRGGTDTQYF
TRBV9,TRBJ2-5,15,CASSPFAGPRETQYF
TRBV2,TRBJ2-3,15,CASKGLAGGTDTQYF
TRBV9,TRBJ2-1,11,CASSVGPEQFF
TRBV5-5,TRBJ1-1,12,CASTGQAPEAFF
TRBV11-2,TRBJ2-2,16,CASSLHGGAATGELFF
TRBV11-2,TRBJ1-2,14,CASSSPGKTYGYTF